The 25 T cell receptor beta chains below come from one sample, sequenced in a study of shared clonotypes between healthy human individuals. The repertoire was sequenced with immunoSEQ multiplex PCR; TCRdb's copy has only in-frame clones and lacks some. The table has hundreds of thousands of clones, roughly 96% seen once. Positively selected for CCR7, the CD45RO-negative cells used as naive CD8 cells excluded terminally differentiated effector memory CD45RA+ cells. The sequenced sample consisted of naive CD8+ T cells sorted from blood. The receptors here all came from a woman under 40 in good health.

The rearrangement joins TRBV14 to TRBJ2-1; D is possibly TRBD1 or TRBD2 (5 bases each). This CDR3 is built from 14 residues. Germline assignment: CDR1 SGHDN and CDR2 FVKESK. V was clipped by 4 bases and J by 9 bases, with 16 bases between them. CDR3 sequence: CASSLSSWGTEQFF. The DNA of the CDR3 is TGTGCCAGCAGCCTTAGTAGTTGGGGGACTGAGCAGTTCTTC.

The V gene is TRBV10-1, the J gene TRBJ2-2; the D gene could be TRBD1 or TRBD2 (5 bases each). This CDR3 contains 12 residues. Germline V lookup: CDR1 WNHNN, CDR2 SYGVQD (reference sequence). Trimming pared 2 bases from V and 11 bases from J, leaving 9 bases between. For the CDR3, the DNA is TGCGCCAGCAGTGAGCCGGGGCACGAGCTGTTTTTT. This gives the protein CASSEPGHELFF.

This chain uses TRBV5-4 with TRBJ2-7, with a weak D call TRBD2 (6 bases). V lost 3 bases and J lost 5, with 9 bases in between. The CDR3 extends over 12 amino acids. The V gene's germline CDR1 is SGHNT and CDR2 YYREEE (reference sequence). CDR3 DNA: TGTGCCAGCAGCTCGGGACTTAACGAGCAGTACTTC. Translated: CASSSGLNEQYF.

The chain employs TRBV7-2 and TRBJ2-7, with unresolved D. The V gene lost 2 bases and the J gene lost 0 bases, with 8 bases spanning the gap. CDR1 SGHTA and CDR2 FQGNSA come from the germline V gene. CDR3 length equals 14 residues. CDR3: CASSLTRSSYEQYF. The CDR3 DNA is TGTGCCAGCAGCTTAACTCGGAGCTCCTACGAGCAGTACTTC.

CDR3 sequence (DNA): TGTGCCAGCACCCGAGGAGGGGGCGCCCAGGGCGGGAGGTGGGGCGAGCAGTACTTC. Translated: CASTRGGGAQGGRWGEQYF. This rearrangement joins TRBV28 to TRBJ2-7; a possible D gene is TRBD2 (8 bases). CDR3 length: 19 amino acids. V lost 7 bases and J lost 6, with 34 bases in between. Germline CDR1 reads MDHEN; CDR2 reads SYDVKM.

V and J are TRBV9 and TRBJ2-1, with TRBD2 identical over 8 bases. The V gene's germline CDR1 is SGDLS and CDR2 YYNGEE. The trim removed 6 bases at V and 6 bases at J, leaving 14 bases unmatched. The CDR3 runs 16 residues. This CDR3 reads CASNHLGREGLNEQFF. CDR3 in DNA: TGTGCCAGCAACCACCTTGGCCGGGAGGGCCTCAATGAGCAGTTCTTC.

Concerning this clone itself: Other DNA sequences in this sample translate to the same CDR3. The J gene is TRBJ1-5, the V gene TRBV19, with 9 bases fitting TRBD1. The germline CDR1 and CDR2 sequences are LNHDA and SQIVND (reference sequence). Trimming cost V 5 bases and J 5 bases; bases outside gene matches: 4. There are 14 residues in the CDR3. The CDR3 DNA reads TGTGCCAGTAGTCCCGGACAGGGGTATCAGCCCCAGCATTTT. Translated: CASSPGQGYQPQHF.

V usage is TRBV5-4 and J usage is TRBJ2-7; D is possibly TRBD2 (6 bases). CDR1 is SGHNT, CDR2 YYREEE, per germline (reference sequence). The V gene lost 4 bases and the J gene lost 7 bases, with 12 bases spanning the gap. This CDR3 contains 12 residues. In DNA form, the CDR3 reads TGTGCCAGCAGCCTCCTGGGGGGTGAGCAGTACTTC. This gives the protein CASSLLGGEQYF.

The rearrangement links TRBV7-9 to TRBJ2-6; possible D gene TRBD1, 6 bases. The V gene lost 3 bases and the J gene lost 2 bases, with 8 bases spanning the gap. The CDR3 spans 15 residues. CDR1 and CDR2 (germline): SEHNR, FQNEAQ (reference sequence). The CDR3 nucleotides read TGTGCCAGCAGCTTTTCAGGGGCTGGGGCCAACGTCCTGACTTTC. Translating gives CASSFSGAGANVLTF.

The V gene is TRBV9, the J gene TRBJ2-3; 10 bases are a match to TRBD2. CDR3 length: 17 residues. The ends lost 3 bases at V and 0 bases at J; junction bases unmatched: 7. Germline lookup yields CDR1 SGDLS and CDR2 YYNGEE. The CDR3 DNA follows: TGTGCCAGCAGCGCTAGCGGGAGAGGTAGGAGCACAGATACGCAGTATTTT. Translated, it gives CASSASGRGRSTDTQYF.

This clone was detected a few times. V and J are TRBV27 and TRBJ2-1, with unresolved D. Germline CDR1 MNHEY, CDR2 SMNVEV (reference sequence). This CDR3 is built from 14 residues. The V gene lost 3 bases and the J gene lost 0 bases, with 6 bases spanning the gap. Here the CDR3 reads CASSFSSSYNEQFF. In nucleotides, the CDR3 is TGTGCCAGCAGTTTTTCCAGCTCCTACAATGAGCAGTTCTTC.

The genes are TRBV6-1 and TRBJ1-4, with TRBD1 as a possible D gene (6 bases). V shed 11 bases and J shed 1 base, with 17 bases lying between them. The CDR3 length is 15 residues. The germline V gene has CDR1 MNHNS and CDR2 SASEGT. In nucleotides, the CDR3 is TGTGCCTCATACCAAGGGGGGTTAACTAATGAAAAACTGTTTTTT. Translated: CASYQGGLTNEKLFF.

The chain links TRBV5-1 to TRBJ2-7, with TRBD1 identical over 8 bases. The germline V gene encodes CDR1 SGHRS and CDR2 YFSETQ. V lost 0 bases, J lost 2 bases, and 1 base stayed unmatched. The CDR3 covers 14 residues. This CDR3 reads CASSLDRGTYEQYF. In nucleotides, the CDR3 is TGCGCCAGCAGCTTGGACAGGGGGACCTACGAGCAGTACTTC.

This CDR3 reads CASSFRGRDYGYTF. DNA of the CDR3: TGTGCCAGCAGTTTCAGGGGGCGGGACTATGGCTACACCTTC. The rearrangement joins TRBV27 to TRBJ1-2; TRBD1 agrees at 8 bases. The junction had 3 bases not matched to a gene; V was cut back by 3 bases and J by 3 bases. Germline V gene lookup returns CDR1 MNHEY and CDR2 SMNVEV (reference sequence). The CDR3 length is 14 residues.

The chain is built from TRBV27 and TRBJ2-7; perhaps TRBD2 as D (5 bases). The V end was cut by 5 bases, the J end by 2 bases, with 13 bases between. The length of the CDR3 is 14 residues. Germline-derived CDR1 and CDR2 are MNHEY and SMNVEV (reference sequence). Here the CDR3 reads CASSPGRGTYEQYF. The CDR3 bases are TGTGCCAGCAGTCCGGGGAGAGGAACCTACGAGCAGTACTTC.

CDR3 sequence reads: CASSYGTGAYNEQFF. CDR3 sequence (DNA): TGTGCCAGCAGTTATGGGACAGGGGCCTACAATGAGCAGTTCTTC. This rearrangement joins TRBV28 to TRBJ2-1, with TRBD1 identical over 10 bases. The V and J ends lost 4 bases and 2 bases, in that order; junction bases with no gene match: 2. Looked up from germline, CDR1 is MDHEN and CDR2 is SYDVKM. The CDR3 contains 15 residues.

The CDR3 region is CASSDQSGRTDTQYF. CDR3 DNA sequence: TGTGCCAGCAGTGATCAGTCCGGGCGGACAGATACGCAGTATTTT. The chain couples TRBV2 to TRBJ2-3; D call uncertain. CDR1 and CDR2 from the germline V gene are SNHLY and FYNNEI. Trimming took 3 bases from V and 3 from J, leaving 13 bases between them. The CDR3 is 15 amino acids.

The chain joins TRBV30 to TRBJ1-1, with no clear D. Germline V lookup: CDR1 GTSNPN, CDR2 SVGIG (reference sequence). Trimming left V 0 bases short and J 3 bases short, with 14 bases between. This CDR3 has 15 amino acids. CDR3 sequence reads: CAWSVGVRPDTEAFF. For the CDR3, the DNA is TGTGCCTGGAGTGTAGGCGTAAGACCGGACACTGAAGCTTTCTTT.

This clone was observed once. The chain uses TRBV27 and TRBJ2-3; a possible D gene is TRBD2 (6 bases). The CDR3 has 14 residues. The germline V gene has CDR1 MNHEY and CDR2 SMNVEV (reference sequence). V lost 3 bases to trimming and J lost 4 bases, with 11 bases between them. The CDR3 is CASSFGGSADTQYF. CDR3 coding DNA: TGTGCCAGCAGTTTCGGGGGTAGCGCAGATACGCAGTATTTT.

This sequence joins TRBV5-1 and TRBJ2-7; D not certain. Germline CDR1 and CDR2: SGHRS and YFSETQ. There are 15 residues in the CDR3. V was shortened by 0 bases and J by 5 bases, with 15 bases between the two germline ends. The CDR3 coding sequence is TGCGCCAGCAGCTTGGCTACCCGGGTTTTCGACGAGCAGTACTTC. Its translation is CASSLATRVFDEQYF.

V gene TRBV13 combines with J gene TRBJ1-2, with a tentative D call TRBD1 (5 bases). This CDR3 spans 13 amino acids. Per the germline V gene, CDR1 is PRHDT and CDR2 is FYEKMQ (reference sequence). The V end was cut by 4 bases, the J end by 8 bases, with 14 bases between. The CDR3 spells CASSSRGGRGYTF. Written as DNA, the CDR3 is TGTGCCAGCAGCTCGCGGGGGGGTAGAGGCTACACCTTC.

This chain joins TRBV5-6 and TRBJ2-7, with TRBD1 as a possible D gene (5 bases). This CDR3 region has 14 residues. Trimming took off 2 bases at V and 2 bases at J, with 11 bases between the two ends. CDR1 is SGHDT and CDR2 is YYEEEE in the germline V gene. The CDR3 here is CASSLGEKAYEQYF. In DNA form, the CDR3 reads TGTGCCAGCAGCTTAGGGGAAAAGGCCTACGAGCAGTACTTC.

V and J are TRBV25-1 and TRBJ1-2, with D perhaps matching TRBD1 (5 bases). The CDR3 consists of 11 residues. V was shortened by 8 bases and J by 8 bases, with 12 bases between the two germline ends. Germline CDR1 MGHDK, CDR2 SYGVNS. The DNA for the CDR3 is TGTGCCAGCCTGGGGGAGAACGGCTACACCTTC. Translating gives CASLGENGYTF.

CDR3 DNA: TGTGCCAGCAGCAGGATATTAGCGGGAGGGCTGCACGAGCAGTACTTC. Amino acid sequence: CASSRILAGGLHEQYF. This chain joins TRBV27 and TRBJ2-7; 11 bases fit TRBD2. This CDR3 region has 16 residues. CDR1 is MNHEY and CDR2 is SMNVEV in the germline V gene (reference sequence). Trimming at V came to 6 bases and at J to 5 bases, leaving 12 bases not matched to a gene.

The chain carries TRBV28 and TRBJ2-3; no clear D gene. The CDR3 covers 16 residues. CDR1 is MDHEN and CDR2 is SYDVKM in the germline V gene. Trimming pared 5 bases from V and 0 bases from J, leaving 15 bases between. The CDR3 region is CASSPWTIFSTDTQYF. The CDR3 nucleotides are TGTGCCAGCAGTCCATGGACCATCTTTAGCACAGATACGCAGTATTTT. The full variable domain, rest sourced from reference TRBV28 and TRBJ2-3, is DVKVTQSSRYLVKRTGEKVFLECVQDMDHENMFWYRQDPGLGLRLIYFSYDVKMKEKGDIPEGYSVSREKKERFSLILESASTNQTSMYLCASSPWTIFSTDTQYFGPGTRLTVL.